The T cell receptor (beta chain) under discussion was sequenced for a study of post-analysis software for immune sequencing data. The study's findings and limits: F measure showed strong co-clustering of same-batch samples. Controls had lower frequencies than patients of about 5 TRBV segments, which included TRBV5-6, TRBV5-1 and TRBV20-1. Normalized Chao1 diversity was significantly reduced in patients versus controls.

In the case of this clonotype: The antigen remains undetermined.

Unique molecular identifiers had been added to the TCR beta cDNA libraries. MiXCR, run by TCRdb on the PCR reads, gives a single entry per CDR3 protein. The sample shows about 160,000 distinct CDR3 sequences, roughly 34% of them seen only once. CDR1 and CDR2 from the germline V gene are SGHRS and YFSETQ. There are 15 residues in the CDR3. V lost 7 bases to trimming and J lost 2 bases; unmatched junction nucleotides: 3. The V and J genes are TRBV5-1 and TRBJ2-2; TRBD2 agrees at 12 bases. The clonotype originates from a girl between 10 and 17 years old with multiple sclerosis. Here the sequenced sample was blood, taken after autologous hematopoietic stem cell transplantation. DNA of the CDR3: TGCGCCAGCCGGACTAGCGGGACTAACACCGGGGAGCTGTTTTTT. This encodes CASRTSGTNTGELFF.